This entry lists 5 T cell receptor beta chains sequenced from one sample in a study of cytomegalovirus exposure and HLA in healthy donors. 60 Vbeta and 13 Jbeta primers were used in PCR. The assay was immunoSEQ multiplex PCR, and TCRdb's table has in-frame clones only and misses some. The sample has some 130,000 clones; roughly 80% are singletons. The sequencing sample was made of PBMCs. Receptors were obtained from a male donor in good health and CMV-seropositive.

V usage is TRBV29-1 and J usage is TRBJ2-3; D ambiguous. Germline assignment: CDR1 SQVTM and CDR2 ANQGSEA. CDR3 size: 13 residues. The V end lost 6 bases, the J end lost 6 bases, and 16 bases lay between the germline ends. The chain's CDR3 is CSVPLTRVDTQYF. CDR3 in DNA: TGCAGCGTCCCTCTGACTCGGGTTGATACGCAGTATTTT.

A remark on this clone: An end of the junction does not agree with germline; a read error may underlie this. V and J are TRBV7-9 and TRBJ2-1; 8 bases map to TRBD2. This CDR3 contains 17 residues. Germline loops: CDR1 SEHNR, CDR2 FQNEAQ (reference sequence). The CDR3 region is CSSSFPEGLEFYNEQFF. The CDR3 coding sequence is TGTTCCAGCAGCTTCCCAGAGGGACTAGAGTTCTACAATGAGCAGTTCTTC. Drawing the rest from reference TRBV7-9 and TRBJ2-1, the complete variable domain is DTGVSQNPRHKITKRGQNVTFRCDPISEHNRLYWYRQTLGQGPEFLTYFQNEAQLEKSRLLSDRFSAERPKGSFSTLEIQRTEQGDSAMYLCSSSFPEGLEFYNEQFFGPGTRLTVL.

This chain uses TRBV6-5 with TRBJ2-5, with 7 positions matching TRBD1. V lost 6 bases and J lost 2; bases outside the gene matches: 6. This CDR3 contains 14 residues. Per the germline V gene, CDR1 is MNHEY and CDR2 is SVGAGI. The CDR3 DNA reads TGTGCCAGCAGGTCCCGGGGACAGCAAGAGACCCAGTACTTC. Translating it yields CASRSRGQQETQYF.

This clone was observed once. This chain links TRBV19 with TRBJ2-2, with 7 bases aligning to TRBD2. CDR1 and CDR2 (germline): LNHDA, SQIVND (reference sequence). The CDR3 is 19 residues long. V lost 1 base, J lost 2 bases, and 13 bases stayed unmatched. CDR3 bases: TGTGCCAGTAGTATAGTAGGGCCCTTGGCGGGAGACAACACCGGGGAGCTGTTTTTT. Its translation is CASSIVGPLAGDNTGELFF.

This CDR3 reads CASSLVPGGPYNEQFF. For the CDR3, the DNA is TGTGCCAGCAGCTTAGTTCCAGGGGGCCCCTACAATGAGCAGTTCTTC. This sequence joins TRBV11-2 and TRBJ2-1, with TRBD1 identical over 8 bases. CDR1 and CDR2 (germline): SGHAT, FQNNGV. The trim removed 1 base at V and 2 bases at J, leaving 4 bases unmatched. This CDR3 is built from 16 residues. The entire variable domain, with the rest obtained from reference TRBV11-2 and TRBJ2-1, is as follows: EAGVAQSPRYKIIEKRQSVAFWCNPISGHATLYWYQQILGQGPKLLIQFQNNGVVDDSQLPKDRFSAERLKGVDSTLKIQPAKLEDSAVYLCASSLVPGGPYNEQFFGPGTRLTVL.